One and the same sample provided the 29 T cell receptor beta chains below, sequenced in a study of shared clonotypes between healthy human individuals. This table comes from immunoSEQ multiplex PCR, and its TCRdb copy is limited to in-frame clones, with some not included. The sample yields 2 million to 2.5 million clones, roughly 95% seen once. Sequencing was performed on naive CD4+ T cells sorted from blood. Documented subset: CD45RA+ positively selected. These receptors were obtained from a man between 18 and 29 years old in good health.

The J gene is TRBJ2-2, the V gene TRBV2; D might be TRBD1 (6 bases). The germline V gene encodes CDR1 SNHLY and CDR2 FYNNEI. The CDR3 has 15 residues. V was pared by 4 bases and J by 1 base, with 10 bases between. CDR3 nucleotides: TGTGCCAGCAGTGTACGACAGGTGAACACCGGGGAGCTGTTTTTT. Protein: CASSVRQVNTGELFF. Full variable domain (remainder filled in from reference TRBV2 and TRBJ2-2): EPEVTQTPSHQVTQMGQEVILRCVPISNHLYFYWYRQILGQKVEFLVSFYNNEISEKSEIFDDQFSVERPDGSNFTLKIRSTKLEDSAMYFCASSVRQVNTGELFFGEGSRLTVL.

CDR3 in amino acids: CASSQDSQSEQFF. In DNA, the CDR3 is TGCGCCAGCAGCCAGGACAGCCAGAGTGAGCAGTTCTTC. J is TRBJ2-1 and V is TRBV5-1; D is possibly TRBD1 (6 bases). The CDR3 has 13 amino acids. V lost 4 bases and J 9 bases, leaving 14 bases between the germline ends. Germline-derived CDR1 and CDR2 are SGHRS and YFSETQ.

In regard to this clone: The same CDR3 arises from other DNA sequences in this sample as well. The chain carries TRBV9 and TRBJ2-2, with no clear D. Trimming cost V 1 base and J 2 bases, with 6 bases left between them. The CDR3 spans 14 residues. Germline CDR1 is SGDLS and CDR2 is YYNGEE. The chain's CDR3 is CASSVTPNTGELFF. The CDR3 nucleotides read TGTGCCAGCAGCGTAACCCCCAACACCGGGGAGCTGTTTTTT.

J is TRBJ2-1 and V is TRBV6-6; 10 bases line up with TRBD1. CDR3 length equals 15 residues. J gave up 4 bases and V 6 bases, and 6 bases lay outside the gene matches. In germline, CDR1 is MNHNY, CDR2 SVGAGI (reference sequence). The CDR3 loop reads CASRNAGQGYNEQFF. Written as DNA, the CDR3 is TGTGCCAGCAGAAATGCGGGACAGGGGTACAATGAGCAGTTCTTC.

The chain is built from TRBV27 and TRBJ2-7, with 7 bases fitting TRBD1. Germline lookup yields CDR1 MNHEY and CDR2 SMNVEV (reference sequence). The length of the CDR3 is 15 residues. The junction had 10 bases not matched to a gene; V was cut back by 6 bases and J by 2 bases. CDR3 DNA: TGTGCCAGCAGCCGCCTCGGGACAGCAACCTACGAGCAGTACTTC. It yields the protein CASSRLGTATYEQYF.

The chain is built from TRBV10-3 and TRBJ2-3, with D possibly called TRBD1 or TRBD2 (5 bases each). V shed 6 bases and J shed 2 bases, with 12 bases lying between them. This CDR3 has 14 residues. Germline V gene lookup returns CDR1 ENHRY and CDR2 SYGVKD. The CDR3 DNA follows: TGTGCCATCAGGGGGTTAGGGACCACAGATACGCAGTATTTT. Encoded protein: CAIRGLGTTDTQYF.

The gene calls are TRBV9 and TRBJ2-1; 9 bases fit TRBD2. The CDR3 contains 18 residues. CDR1 and CDR2 (germline): SGDLS, YYNGEE. V trimming: 1 base; J trimming: 7 bases; junction bases outside the gene matches: 15. CDR3 amino acids: CASSVSSIGAGGQNEQFF. CDR3 nucleotides: TGTGCCAGCAGCGTATCTAGTATCGGTGCGGGGGGGCAGAATGAGCAGTTCTTC.

The gene calls are TRBV2 and TRBJ1-4; 7 bases are shared with TRBD1. This CDR3 region has 16 residues. From germline, CDR1 is SNHLY and CDR2 FYNNEI. With V trimmed by 7 bases and J by 10 bases, 18 bases remained unmatched. CDR3 bases: TGTGCCAGCACCGTTGATGCGGGACAGTCTTTTGGAAAACTGTTTTTT. As protein: CASTVDAGQSFGKLFF.

This chain uses TRBV12-5 with TRBJ2-7; TRBD2 aligns across 8 bases. This CDR3 comprises 16 residues. Unmatched junction bases numbered 8, after V lost 2 bases and J lost 2 bases. CDR1 is LGHNT, CDR2 FRNRAP, per germline. The DNA for the CDR3 is TGTGCTAGTGGTTTGTATTTCGGGGGGGACACCTACGAGCAGTACTTC. Amino acids: CASGLYFGGDTYEQYF. The whole variable domain, filled in from reference TRBV12-5 and TRBJ2-7, reads DARVTQTPRHKVTEMGQEVTMRCQPILGHNTVFWYRQTMMQGLELLAYFRNRAPLDDSGMPKDRFSAEMPDATLATLKIQPSEPRDSAVYFCASGLYFGGDTYEQYFGPGTRLTVT.

The chain is built from TRBV27 and TRBJ2-4; 12 nucleotides agree with TRBD1. The CDR3 extends over 24 amino acids. Germline lookup yields CDR1 MNHEY and CDR2 SMNVEV (reference sequence). Germline trimming cut 5 bases from V and 2 bases from J; bases unmatched to any gene: 28. CDR3 region: CASSPLRDRGPTYQSVTPKNIQYF. The DNA for the CDR3 is TGTGCCAGCAGTCCACTCCGGGACAGGGGGCCCACTTACCAAAGCGTGACCCCCAAAAACATTCAGTACTTC.

To note about this clone: The same CDR3 arises from other DNA sequences in this sample as well. The V call is TRBV18, the J call TRBJ2-5; tentatively, D is TRBD2 (5 bases). This CDR3 has 12 residues. The V and J ends lost 6 bases and 4 bases respectively, with 9 bases between them. Germline CDR1 KGHSH, CDR2 LQKENI. As DNA, the CDR3 is TGTGCCAGCTCCTCCGCGGGAGAGACCCAGTACTTC. Its translation is CASSSAGETQYF.

Comments on this clone: In the same sample, other DNA sequences code for this CDR3. The chain links TRBV4-1 to TRBJ2-7; D is perhaps TRBD2 (5 bases). CDR1 and CDR2 (germline): MGHRA, YSYEKL. V lost 1 base and J lost 3, with 10 bases in between. CDR3 length: 14 residues. The CDR3 sequence: CASSQVRDRYEQYF. CDR3 DNA: TGCGCCAGCAGCCAAGTACGGGATCGCTACGAGCAGTACTTC.

This chain uses TRBV18 with TRBJ2-3; 14 bases fit TRBD2. Germline V gene sequence: CDR1 KGHSH, CDR2 LQKENI. This CDR3 spans 17 amino acids. V trimming: 6 bases; J trimming: 5 bases; junction bases outside the gene matches: 10. The CDR3 DNA reads TGTGCCAGCTCGCCTCCGACTAGCGGGGGGGCGGTAGATACGCAGTATTTT. This translates into CASSPPTSGGAVDTQYF.

Remarks on this clone: Mismatch with germline at one junction end may stem from a read error. The chain is built from TRBV4-1 and TRBJ1-5; D remains ambiguous. CDR1 is MGHRA, CDR2 YSYEKL, per germline. This CDR3 has 16 amino acids. DNA for the CDR3: TGCGCCAGCAGCCAAGATAGCAGCCCAGCCAATCGGCCCCAGCATTTT. Amino acid sequence: CASSQDSSPANRPQHF.

The chain links TRBV6-1 to TRBJ2-1, with D tentatively TRBD1 or TRBD2 (5 bases each). The germline V gene encodes CDR1 MNHNS and CDR2 SASEGT. This CDR3 spans 14 amino acids. V lost 2 bases and J lost 7, with 12 bases in between. CDR3 sequence reads: CASSELGVRNEQFF. CDR3 bases: TGTGCCAGCAGTGAACTGGGGGTCCGAAATGAGCAGTTCTTC.

The genes are TRBV28 and TRBJ1-2, with 9 bases lining up with TRBD1. Germline CDR1 is MDHEN and CDR2 is SYDVKM. CDR3 size: 17 residues. Unmatched junction bases numbered 10, after V lost 1 base and J lost 4 bases. The CDR3 spells CASSLSGQGSMVYGYTF. The CDR3 DNA reads as TGTGCCAGCAGTTTATCCGGACAGGGGAGTATGGTCTATGGCTACACCTTC.

The chain links TRBV18 to TRBJ2-3, with D hard to call. V dropped 2 bases and J dropped 0 bases, with 6 bases sitting between them. The CDR3 consists of 14 residues. CDR1 and CDR2 from the germline V gene are KGHSH and LQKENI. CDR3 protein: CASSPLGSTDTQYF. For the CDR3, the DNA is TGTGCCAGCTCACCATTAGGGAGCACAGATACGCAGTATTTT.

The chain carries TRBV10-3 and TRBJ2-3, with D tentatively TRBD1 (6 bases). The CDR3 covers 14 residues. Germline CDR1 and CDR2: ENHRY and SYGVKD. V lost 3 bases and J 1 base, leaving 8 bases between the germline ends. DNA for the CDR3: TGTGCCATCAGTGAAGCAGGGGGCACAGATACGCAGTATTTT. Translation: CAISEAGGTDTQYF.

This chain links TRBV11-2 with TRBJ1-1, with D uncertain. Between the trimmed V and J ends, which lost 2 bases and 7 bases, there was a span of 14 bases. Germline CDR1 SGHAT, CDR2 FQNNGV. The CDR3 contains 14 residues. This CDR3 reads CASSLQLDVGEAFF. CDR3 sequence (DNA): TGTGCCAGCAGCTTACAATTGGATGTGGGTGAAGCTTTCTTT.

V and J are TRBV2 and TRBJ2-7; TRBD1 agrees at 10 bases. Germline V gene sequence: CDR1 SNHLY, CDR2 FYNNEI. Losses at the gene ends were 8 bases for V and 2 bases for J; bases not matched to a gene: 6. The CDR3 is 14 amino acids. The CDR3 here is CASARDRGAYEQYF. In nucleotides, the CDR3 is TGTGCCAGCGCCCGGGACAGGGGAGCCTACGAGCAGTACTTC.

This chain connects TRBV6-1 to TRBJ1-2; 8 bases fit TRBD1. CDR1 and CDR2 from the germline V gene are MNHNS and SASEGT. This CDR3 spans 13 amino acids. V shed 8 bases, J shed 9 bases, and the junction held 11 bases outside the gene matches. CDR3 sequence reads: CASGAGTGTRYTF. In DNA form, the CDR3 reads TGTGCCAGCGGAGCCGGGACAGGTACTCGCTACACCTTC.

The V gene is TRBV7-4, the J gene TRBJ2-7, with a possible D match to TRBD1 (6 bases). From germline, CDR1 is SGHVT and CDR2 SQSDAQ. The CDR3 contains 13 residues. V lost 5 bases, J lost 0 bases, and 8 bases lay in between. The CDR3 DNA follows: TGTGCCAGCAGCAAACAGGGCTCCTACGAGCAGTACTTC. The encoded protein is CASSKQGSYEQYF.

J is TRBJ1-4 and V is TRBV19; 8 bases agree with TRBD1. Germline V gene data show CDR1 as LNHDA and CDR2 as SQIVND (reference sequence). The CDR3 is 14 residues long. Losses at the gene ends were 6 bases for V and 2 bases for J; bases not matched to a gene: 2. The CDR3 region is CASRTGDTNEKLFF. CDR3 nucleotides: TGTGCCAGTAGGACAGGGGACACTAATGAAAAACTGTTTTTT.

The DNA of the CDR3 is TGTGCCAGCACCGGACATGTCAGCACAGATACGCAGTATTTT. It encodes CASTGHVSTDTQYF. V gene TRBV25-1 combines with J gene TRBJ2-3; D might be TRBD1 (5 bases). Germline-derived CDR1 and CDR2 are MGHDK and SYGVNS. The CDR3 loop spans 14 amino acids. V dropped 7 bases and J dropped 0 bases, with 11 bases sitting between them.

The chain is built from TRBV5-4 and TRBJ2-5; 10 bases are shared with TRBD2. This CDR3 spans 15 amino acids. Germline CDR1 and CDR2: SGHNT and YYREEE (reference sequence). V was pared by 4 bases and J by 3 bases, with 6 bases of the junction left unmatched. In nucleotides, the CDR3 is TGTGCCAGCAGCCCCCCTGGACTAGCGGAAGAGACCCAGTACTTC. It is translated as CASSPPGLAEETQYF.

In its sample, this clone was seen once. A much more abundant neighbour one base away suggests this may be a read error. Different DNA sequences within this sample yield the same CDR3. The gene calls are TRBV7-2 and TRBJ1-2, with 7 bases fitting TRBD1. The CDR3 length is 14 residues. Trimming cost V 0 bases and J 5 bases; bases outside gene matches: 3. Germline V CDR1 and CDR2: SGHTA, FQGNSA. CDR3 in amino acids: CASSLAGTDYGYTF. In DNA, the CDR3 is TGTGCCAGCAGCTTAGCCGGGACAGATTATGGCTACACCTTC.

The chain couples TRBV4-3 to TRBJ2-7, with 11 bases that match TRBD2. Germline CDR1 and CDR2: LGHNA and YSLEER. The CDR3 totals 17 residues. J lost 9 bases, V lost 0 bases, and 13 bases had no gene match. CDR3 nucleotide sequence: TGCGCCAGCAGCCAAGATCGAGGGACTAGCGGCCTGTTCGGGCAGTACTTC. Translating it yields CASSQDRGTSGLFGQYF.

The chain carries TRBV15 and TRBJ2-5, with D tentatively TRBD1 or TRBD2 (5 bases each). Trimming stripped 0 bases from V and 1 base from J, with 15 bases between. The CDR3 consists of 17 residues. Germline-derived CDR1 and CDR2 are LNHNV and YYDKDF (reference sequence). The CDR3 spells CATSRDFGTATQETQYF. The CDR3 DNA reads TGTGCCACCAGCAGAGATTTTGGGACGGCCACCCAAGAGACCCAGTACTTC.

For the CDR3, the DNA is TGTGCCACCAGCCATGGGGACCTGGGGGACAGATTCTACGAGCAGTACTTC. Encoded protein: CATSHGDLGDRFYEQYF. V usage is TRBV15 and J usage is TRBJ2-7, with 7 nucleotides matching TRBD1. Germline assignment: CDR1 LNHNV and CDR2 YYDKDF (reference sequence). CDR3 size: 17 residues. The trim removed 5 bases at V and 3 bases at J, leaving 16 bases unmatched.